This record looks at one TCR beta chain sequence and its context. The antigen it binds to is not known. No per-base quality is available; no much larger clone lies one base away. Collaborating institutions collected whole blood in K2EDTA tubes following their own protocols. For TCRbeta analysis, collaborators shipped samples in one of three forms: frozen whole blood, isolated PBMCs, or DNA extracted from either of those sample types. The CDR3 runs 16 amino acids, cysteine and phenylalanine included. Of the read, only the CDR3 DNA is kept; its 48 bases are in frame from base 1. V loses 2 bases at its end and J loses 3 bases; junction bases beyond the gene matches: 10. Based on the germline V gene, the CDR1 and CDR2 sequences are SGHVS and FNYEAQ. These data belong to a study of blood T cell repertoires in COVID-19 (dated by TCRdb to 2020 to 2021). Study-wide context: Samples covering the acute and convalescent phases of COVID-19 were provided by collaborators in the United States, Italy and Spain. Where available, HLA class I and class II types were taken from metadata supplied by the sample provider and were not determined by assay-based typing. The prospective study material was composed of cDNA or gDNA derived from T cells, B-cell-depleted T cells, or PBMCs. The dataset comprised deeply sampled blood TCRbeta repertoires from subjects exposed to, actively infected with, or recovered from COVID-19. Samples came from the ongoing ImmuneRACE study (first 160 participants) plus 1,254 subjects from 6 global collaborators. The repertoires were released in a freely available public database meant as a resource for research on the immune response to SARS-CoV-2. Sample metadata almost always included a de-identified subject ID, COVID-19 status, age in years and sex. Points the paper makes about the study in general: How much clinical and demographic metadata was included differed by source and by participant, and the metadata was provided uncurated.

TCRbeta CDR3 regions were amplified from genomic DNA by means of the immunoSEQ Assay, a bias-controlled multiplex PCR. The published analysis was carried out like this. The number of nucleated cells in each sample was estimated by amplification of reference gene primers within the assay. Sequence reads were collapsed and filtered to measure the absolute abundance of every unique TCRbeta CDR3 rearrangement. Productive Simpson clonality was computed per sample as the square root of Simpson's diversity index over productive rearrangements. What TCRdb holds here is the immuneACCESS table cut down to in-frame rearrangements. Part of the clones is not present; checked against another copy, under half of the missing clones reflect an unresolved V gene, and the others are unexplained. V and J calls and clone size come straight from that table; D and trimming were deduced from the DNA. The sample table shows tens of thousands of clones, and approximately 80% are seen once. The ten top clones hold 48% of the sample.

The origin of this receptor is a man in his 70s with acute or convalescent COVID-19. The chain joins TRBV7-6 to TRBJ2-7; TRBD2 aligns with 7 central bases. Sequencing was carried out using peripheral blood. The CDR3 loop reads CASSLNPPGGIYEQYF. The DNA reads as follows: TGTGCCAGCAGCTTAAACCCCCCCGGGGGGATCTACGAGCAGTACTTC.